This paragraph reports one T cell receptor beta chain. Libraries were prepared by immunoSEQ multiplex PCR; TCRdb keeps only in-frame clonotypes and omits some of them. This table holds around 2.1 million clones, 85% to 95% found once. The entry originates in a study of shared clonotypes between healthy human individuals. The CDR3 spans 16 residues. CDR1 is SGHVS, CDR2 FNYEAQ, per germline. Trimming took 5 bases from V and 2 from J; bases not matched to a gene: 6. CD8 cells regarded as naive lacked CD45RO, were positively chosen for CCR7, and omitted terminally differentiated effector memory CD45RA+ cells.

The sequence was obtained from a man in his late teens or twenties in good health. Some clones in this sample may be carry-over from other donors' samples. The specimen sequenced was naive CD8+ T cells from PBMCs. The chain joins TRBV7-6 to TRBJ2-1; 10 nucleotides line up with TRBD1. The CDR3 nucleotides read TGTGCCAGCAGCCGTCTTGGGACAGGGGCCTACAATGAGCAGTTCTTC. Protein product: CASSRLGTGAYNEQFF.